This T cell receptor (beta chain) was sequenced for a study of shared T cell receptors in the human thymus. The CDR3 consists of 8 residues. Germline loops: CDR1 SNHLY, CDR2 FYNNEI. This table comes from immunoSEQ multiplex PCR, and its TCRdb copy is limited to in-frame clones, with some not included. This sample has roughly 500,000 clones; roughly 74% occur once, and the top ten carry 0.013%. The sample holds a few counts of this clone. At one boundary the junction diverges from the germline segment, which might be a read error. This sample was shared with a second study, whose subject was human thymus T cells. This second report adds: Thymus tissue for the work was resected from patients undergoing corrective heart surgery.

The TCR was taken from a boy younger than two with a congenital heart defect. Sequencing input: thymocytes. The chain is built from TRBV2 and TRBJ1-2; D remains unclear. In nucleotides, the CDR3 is TGTGCCAGCAAGCGGGAGCCCTTC. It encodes CASKREPF. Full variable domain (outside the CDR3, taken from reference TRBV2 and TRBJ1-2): EPEVTQTPSHQVTQMGQEVILRCVPISNHLYFYWYRQILGQKVEFLVSFYNNEISEKSEIFDDQFSVERPDGSNFTLKIRSTKLEDSAMYFCASKREPFGSGTRLTVV.